This T cell receptor beta chain derives from a study of shared clonotypes between healthy human individuals. The V end was cut by 3 bases, the J end by 7 bases, with 15 bases between. This CDR3 has 15 residues. Per the germline V gene, CDR1 is KGHSH and CDR2 is LQKENI. Deep-level assay runs were performed. Methods used by the authors: ImmunoSEQ output lacked quality scores and full-length reads, limiting matched filtering. TCRdb's table, derived via immunoSEQ multiplex PCR, lists solely in-frame clones and lacks some. From that table come the V and J calls and clone size; the DNA was used to work out D and trimming. The sample lists more than 2,000,000 clones; over 90% were seen once. Whole-study results and caveats: Larger estimated richness was generally recorded for naive subsets relative to memory subsets.

A single count supports this clone. Its target is not known. Input material: naive CD4+ T cells from PBMCs. Described subset: CD45RA+ positively selected. This chain uses TRBV18 with TRBJ1-4; D possibly corresponds to TRBD1 (5 bases). The TCR was taken from a man aged 18 to 30 in good health. Some clones in this sample may be carry-over from other donors' samples. The CDR3 DNA follows: TGTGCCAGCTCACCCGAATCGGGACGGGGTGAAAAACTGTTTTTT. Translated, it gives CASSPESGRGEKLFF.